Following are 29 T cell receptor beta chains from one sample sequenced in a study of early T cells in non-severe SARS-CoV-2 infection. TCRdb recomputed calls from the 5' RACE reads with MiXCR, one row per CDR3 protein. The sample lists more than 80,000 distinct CDR3 sequences; roughly 14% were seen once. The material sequenced was whole blood. The receptor source for this set is an adult who was a healthcare worker with PCR-confirmed SARS-CoV-2 infection or an uninfected control (not recorded which).

This clonotype has a count of ten or more. J is TRBJ1-5 and V is TRBV19; tentatively, D is TRBD1 (6 bases). The V gene lost 8 bases and the J gene lost 0 bases, with 14 bases spanning the gap. The germline CDR1 and CDR2 sequences are LNHDA and SQIVND (reference sequence). The CDR3 totals 15 residues. This CDR3 reads CASCNQGNSNQPQHF. The CDR3 nucleotides read TGTGCCAGTTGTAATCAGGGGAATAGCAATCAGCCCCAGCATTTT.

The chain couples TRBV2 to TRBJ2-7; the D gene is possibly TRBD2 (6 bases). V was clipped by 6 bases and J by 3 bases, with 6 bases between them. The CDR3 loop spans 11 amino acids. Germline V gene sequence: CDR1 SNHLY, CDR2 FYNNEI. CDR3 sequence reads: CASRRGYEQYF. The CDR3 DNA reads TGTGCCAGCAGGCGGGGCTACGAGCAGTACTTC.

The genes are TRBV14 and TRBJ2-3; D is undetermined. V lost 1 base, J lost 4 bases, and 6 bases lay in between. The germline V gene has CDR1 SGHDN and CDR2 FVKESK. This CDR3 comprises 13 residues. CDR3 residues: CASSQGMADTQYF. The CDR3 nucleotides are TGTGCCAGCAGCCAAGGGATGGCAGATACGCAGTATTTT.

This clonotype has only one observation. The V call is TRBV28, the J call TRBJ1-2; D remains ambiguous. The V gene lost 4 bases and the J gene lost 6 bases, with 9 bases spanning the gap. The CDR3 is made up of 12 amino acids. Germline loops: CDR1 MDHEN, CDR2 SYDVKM. The CDR3 coding sequence is TGTGCCAGCAGTTCCTACCTAAATGGCTACACCTTC. Translated: CASSSYLNGYTF.

In its sample, this clonotype was seen a few times. The chain has TRBV29-1 and TRBJ2-3, with D hard to call. CDR3 length: 13 residues. From germline, CDR1 is SQVTM and CDR2 ANQGSEA. V was pared by 2 bases and J by 5 bases, with 11 bases between. DNA for the CDR3: TGCAGCGTTGAAAGGAGCGCTGAAGATACGCAGTATTTT. Translation: CSVERSAEDTQYF.

The V call is TRBV11-2, the J call TRBJ2-1; 12 bases fit TRBD2. Germline V gene data show CDR1 as SGHAT and CDR2 as FQNNGV. This CDR3 is built from 15 residues. The V gene end was trimmed by 5 bases and the J gene end by 10 bases; junction bases not matched to a gene: 9. CDR3 DNA sequence: TGTGCCAGCAGCCCTAGCGGGAGGGCCGCTTGGGAGCAGTTCTTC. This codes for CASSPSGRAAWEQFF.

The table lists this clonotype with many counts. The J gene is TRBJ1-2, the V gene TRBV4-1; TRBD1 matches at 9 bases. Germline V gene lookup returns CDR1 MGHRA and CDR2 YSYEKL. The CDR3 runs to 22 residues. The V and J ends lost 4 bases and 2 bases, in that order; junction bases with no gene match: 26. The CDR3 region is CASSRTNAGVTRGQGRNYGYTF. The CDR3 DNA follows: TGCGCCAGCAGCCGGACTAACGCGGGGGTAACCAGAGGACAGGGGAGGAACTATGGCTACACCTTC.

The J gene is TRBJ2-3, the V gene TRBV7-2, with D unresolved. V dropped 5 bases and J dropped 0 bases, with 15 bases sitting between them. The CDR3 spans 16 residues. CDR1 and CDR2 (germline): SGHTA, FQGNSA. CDR3 sequence: CASSARVPLSTDTQYF. For the CDR3, the DNA is TGTGCCAGCAGCGCCCGGGTCCCACTTAGCACAGATACGCAGTATTTT.

This clonotype was observed at least ten times. The gene calls are TRBV10-3 and TRBJ2-1; D tentatively fits TRBD1 or TRBD2 (5 bases each). Trimming left V 11 bases short and J 8 bases short, with 19 bases between. Germline values: CDR1 ENHRY, CDR2 SYGVKD. CDR3 length: 13 amino acids. In DNA form, the CDR3 reads TGTGCCGTCCCGGGACGGGTAGCCGATGAGCAGTTCTTC. It yields the protein CAVPGRVADEQFF.

This clonotype was counted many times. V gene TRBV5-6 combines with J gene TRBJ2-1, with D possibly being TRBD1 (5 bases). With 0 bases removed from V and 12 bases from J, the gap between germline ends came to 16 bases. The germline V gene has CDR1 SGHDT and CDR2 YYEEEE. The CDR3 spans 14 residues. The CDR3 reads CASSLAAGRKGQFF. CDR3 in DNA: TGTGCCAGCAGCTTGGCTGCAGGGCGAAAGGGGCAGTTCTTC.

This clonotype was seen a handful of times. The CDR3 bases are TGTGCCAGCAGCCCGGCGAGGGCGGGTGGCTACACCTTC. Translating it yields CASSPARAGGYTF. The chain recombines TRBV11-2 with TRBJ1-2; D call uncertain. The CDR3 is 13 residues long. Trimming took off 5 bases at V and 7 bases at J, with 14 bases between the two ends. Germline V gives CDR1 SGHAT, CDR2 FQNNGV.

The genes are TRBV5-1 and TRBJ2-5, with 8 bases aligning to TRBD2. CDR1 is SGHRS and CDR2 is YFSETQ in the germline V gene. The CDR3 covers 15 residues. Trimming took 3 bases from V and 1 from J; bases not matched to a gene: 5. The CDR3 nucleotides read TGCGCCAGCAGCTGGGCCGGGACTAGCCAAGAGACCCAGTACTTC. Translation: CASSWAGTSQETQYF.

This clonotype was counted a few times. This chain connects TRBV29-1 to TRBJ1-1, with D unresolved. Trimming shortened V by 1 base and J by 1 base, and 7 bases separated the two germline ends. CDR1 SQVTM and CDR2 ANQGSEA come from the germline V gene. The CDR3 consists of 13 residues. DNA for the CDR3: TGCAGCGTTGAAGGGGCCAGGAACACTGAAGCTTTCTTT. This encodes CSVEGARNTEAFF.

V and J are TRBV18 and TRBJ1-4; D gene unclear. CDR1 and CDR2 (germline): KGHSH, LQKENI. Trimming removed 3 bases at V and 8 bases at J, with 10 bases between. The CDR3 runs to 13 residues. The CDR3 nucleotides are TGTGCCAGCTCACCGAACATGGAGGAAAAACTGTTTTTT. Its protein product is CASSPNMEEKLFF. The whole variable domain, remainder taken from reference TRBV18 and TRBJ1-4, is NAGVMQNPRHLVRRRGQEARLRCSPMKGHSHVYWYRQLPEEGLKFMVYLQKENIIDESGMPKERFSAEFPKEGPSILRIQQVVRGDSAAYFCASSPNMEEKLFFGSGTQLSVL.

This clonotype was counted between two and nine times. The CDR3 DNA reads TGTGCCAGCAGATCCGGACTAGCGGGCGGTGAGCAGTTCTTC. This codes for CASRSGLAGGEQFF. The gene calls are TRBV28 and TRBJ2-1; 11 bases agree with TRBD2. CDR3 length: 14 amino acids. The germline CDR1 and CDR2 sequences are MDHEN and SYDVKM. J was trimmed by 9 bases and V by 6 bases; bases with no gene match: 7.

At least ten counts were recorded for this clonotype. The V gene is TRBV7-9, the J gene TRBJ2-7; TRBD2 matches at 8 bases. Germline-derived CDR1 and CDR2 are SEHNR and FQNEAQ (reference sequence). CDR3 length: 11 residues. V lost 6 bases and J lost 11; bases outside the gene matches: 6. CDR3 sequence: CASSPWTSKYF. The CDR3, as DNA: TGTGCCAGCAGTCCTTGGACTAGCAAGTACTTC.

This chain joins TRBV5-3 and TRBJ2-7; 10 bases agree with TRBD1. TRBV5-3 belongs to the ORF category, with a function that is uncertain. This CDR3 is built from 16 residues. With V trimmed by 4 bases and J by 6 bases, 13 bases remained unmatched. The DNA of the CDR3 is TGTGCCAGAAGCCTTTATCCGGGACAGGGGATCACCGAGCAGTACTTC. Amino acids: CARSLYPGQGITEQYF.

In its sample, this clonotype was seen many times. The chain combines TRBV7-2 with TRBJ2-1; 7 nucleotides agree with TRBD2. The length of the CDR3 is 16 residues. Germline CDR1 is SGHTA and CDR2 is FQGNSA. With 0 bases clipped from V and 2 bases from J, the junction kept 4 bases outside the gene matches. In DNA, the CDR3 is TGTGCCAGCAGCTTAGCGGCGGGAGCTACCTACAATGAGCAGTTCTTC. Translation: CASSLAAGATYNEQFF.

The rearrangement uses TRBV5-1 and TRBJ1-2; 7 bases line up with TRBD1. The CDR3 spans 15 residues. V lost 4 bases, J lost 1 base, and 7 bases stayed unmatched. Germline V gene sequence: CDR1 SGHRS, CDR2 YFSETQ. The CDR3 nucleotides read TGCGCCAGCAGCCCCGGGACAGATCGTAACTATGGCTACACCTTC. This codes for CASSPGTDRNYGYTF.

V usage is TRBV5-1 and J usage is TRBJ2-3; 7 bases are a match to TRBD2. Trimming cost V 4 bases and J 2 bases; bases outside gene matches: 7. This CDR3 is 15 amino acids long. Germline CDR1 and CDR2: SGHRS and YFSETQ. This CDR3 is CASSPRAGATDTQYF. In DNA form, the CDR3 reads TGCGCCAGCAGCCCTCGTGCGGGAGCCACAGATACGCAGTATTTT.

V is TRBV21-1 and J is TRBJ1-5; the listed D gene, TRBD1, was not tested against the DNA. TRBV21-1 is deemed a pseudogene. CDR3 size: 17 residues. DNA of the CDR3: TGTGCCAGCAGCAAAATGTCTTGTCAGGGGGCCGTCCAGCCCCAGCATTTT. This encodes CASSKMSCQGAVQPQHF.

J is TRBJ1-2 and V is TRBV18; TRBD1 matches at 7 bases. The V segment lost 3 bases and the J segment 1 base; nucleotides outside the gene matches: 5. Germline-derived CDR1 and CDR2 are KGHSH and LQKENI. The CDR3 is 15 residues long. CDR3 sequence reads: CASSPPGQVNYGYTF. CDR3 in DNA: TGTGCCAGCTCACCTCCCGGACAGGTTAACTATGGCTACACCTTC.

This rearrangement joins TRBV7-9 to TRBJ2-3; possible D gene TRBD2, 5 bases. Germline V gene sequence: CDR1 SEHNR, CDR2 FQNEAQ (reference sequence). The CDR3 has 15 residues. The V end was cut by 4 bases, the J end by 4 bases, with 15 bases between. CDR3 in DNA: TGTGCCAGCAGCTCGGAGAGGACTTCCCCAGATACGCAGTATTTT. Its translation: CASSSERTSPDTQYF. Full variable domain (outside the CDR3, taken from reference TRBV7-9 and TRBJ2-3): DTGVSQNPRHKITKRGQNVTFRCDPISEHNRLYWYRQTLGQGPEFLTYFQNEAQLEKSRLLSDRFSAERPKGSFSTLEIQRTEQGDSAMYLCASSSERTSPDTQYFGPGTRLTVL.

This clonotype appeared a few times. This chain joins TRBV28 and TRBJ1-2, with 7 bases identical to TRBD1. J was trimmed by 5 bases and V by 5 bases; bases with no gene match: 2. Germline lookup yields CDR1 MDHEN and CDR2 SYDVKM. This CDR3 is 12 amino acids long. This chain's CDR3 is CASSQQGYGYTF. The CDR3, as DNA: TGTGCCAGCAGTCAACAGGGGTATGGCTACACCTTC.

This clonotype was counted only a few times. The J gene is TRBJ2-2, the V gene TRBV29-1, with 7 nucleotides matching TRBD2. Germline V CDR1 and CDR2: SQVTM, ANQGSEA. The V segment lost 2 bases and the J segment 4 bases; nucleotides outside the gene matches: 7. The CDR3 is 15 amino acids. The CDR3 DNA is TGCAGCGTTGAAAGGGGCGGGAGTGGCACCGGGGAGCTGTTTTTT. Residues: CSVERGGSGTGELFF.

This clonotype was found a few times. The chain carries TRBV27 and TRBJ1-5, with 8 bases identical to TRBD1. V shed 5 bases and J 2 bases; nucleotides not matched to a gene: 2. This CDR3 spans 14 amino acids. CDR1 is MNHEY and CDR2 is SMNVEV in the germline V gene (reference sequence). CDR3 protein: CASSMTGGNQPQHF. CDR3 nucleotides: TGTGCCAGCAGTATGACAGGGGGCAATCAGCCCCAGCATTTT.

This chain links TRBV11-2 with TRBJ2-5; D possibly corresponds to TRBD2 (6 bases). The CDR3 consists of 11 residues. From germline, CDR1 is SGHAT and CDR2 FQNNGV. The V end lost 7 bases, the J end lost 9 bases, and 12 bases lay between the germline ends. CDR3 nucleotides: TGTGCCAGCAAGACGGGGGAGGCCCAGTACTTC. As protein: CASKTGEAQYF.

This clonotype appeared a few times. The V gene is TRBV28, the J gene TRBJ2-7; 11 positions agree with TRBD1. Losses at the gene ends were 7 bases for V and 6 bases for J; bases not matched to a gene: 11. The CDR3 length is 15 residues. Germline CDR1 reads MDHEN; CDR2 reads SYDVKM. The CDR3 here is CASTPPGQGDLEQYF. CDR3 nucleotide sequence: TGTGCCAGCACCCCGCCGGGACAGGGGGATCTCGAGCAGTACTTC.

This clonotype came up a few times. The V gene is TRBV7-9, the J gene TRBJ1-2, with 8 bases aligning to TRBD1. Germline V gives CDR1 SEHNR, CDR2 FQNEAQ (reference sequence). CDR3 size: 14 residues. V trimming: 6 bases; J trimming: 4 bases; junction bases outside the gene matches: 7. In nucleotides, the CDR3 is TGTGCCAGCAGTGACCGGGACAGGACCTATGGCTACACCTTC. Translated, it gives CASSDRDRTYGYTF.